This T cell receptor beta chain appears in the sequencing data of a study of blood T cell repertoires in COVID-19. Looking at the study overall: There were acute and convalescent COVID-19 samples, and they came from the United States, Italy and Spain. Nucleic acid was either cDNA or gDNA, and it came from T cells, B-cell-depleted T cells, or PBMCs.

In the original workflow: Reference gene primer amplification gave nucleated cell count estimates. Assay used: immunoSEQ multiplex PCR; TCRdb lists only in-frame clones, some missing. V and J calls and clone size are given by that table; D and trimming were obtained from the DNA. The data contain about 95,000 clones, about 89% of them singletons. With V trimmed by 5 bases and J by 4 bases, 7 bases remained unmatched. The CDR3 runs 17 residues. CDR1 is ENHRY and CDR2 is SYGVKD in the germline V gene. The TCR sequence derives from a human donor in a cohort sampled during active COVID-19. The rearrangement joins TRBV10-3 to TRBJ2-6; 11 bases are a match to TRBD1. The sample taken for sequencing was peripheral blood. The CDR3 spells CAISQDRGPSGANVLTF. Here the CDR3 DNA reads TGTGCCATCAGTCAGGACAGGGGGCCCTCCGGGGCCAACGTCCTGACTTTC.